One and the same sample provided the 13 T cell receptor beta chains below, sequenced in a study of Ad26.COV2.S vaccination and SARS-CoV-2 variants. The method was immunoSEQ multiplex PCR; TCRdb's version includes in-frame clones alone and lacks a portion of them. The table shows roughly 330,000 clones, with 90% occurring only once. Specified treatment: approximately 18 received Ad26.COV2.S at low or high dose, single or two shots; 5 received placebo; per-sample allocation not given. Sampling took place 63 days after the first vaccine or placebo injection. Sample: peripheral blood, taken in a trial of Ad26.COV2.S vaccine versus placebo. All receptors derive from a person aged 18-65 years who received the Ad26.COV2.S COVID-19 vaccine or a placebo.

The gene calls are TRBV28 and TRBJ1-4, with D tentatively TRBD1 (5 bases). Trimming removed 6 bases at V and 0 bases at J, with 14 bases between. There are 16 residues in the CDR3. Germline CDR1 MDHEN, CDR2 SYDVKM. The CDR3 DNA sequence: TGTGCCAGCAGCTCATTAGCGGGGGCAACTAATGAAAAACTGTTTTTT. Its translation: CASSSLAGATNEKLFF.

The chain's CDR3 is CASSLGGAAGQETQYF. The CDR3 region has the DNA TGCGCCAGCAGCTTGGGAGGGGCGGCGGGACAAGAGACCCAGTACTTC. This chain connects TRBV5-1 to TRBJ2-5; TRBD2 might be the D (6 bases). V dropped 0 bases and J dropped 2 bases, with 14 bases sitting between them. The CDR3 sequence is 16 residues long. CDR1 and CDR2 from the germline V gene are SGHRS and YFSETQ.

Here the CDR3 reads CASLREASYGYTF. CDR3 DNA sequence: TGTGCCAGCCTCCGGGAAGCTTCTTATGGCTACACCTTC. The chain uses TRBV2 and TRBJ1-2; D not resolved. V dropped 8 bases and J dropped 5 bases, with 15 bases sitting between them. The length of the CDR3 is 13 residues. Germline V CDR1 and CDR2: SNHLY, FYNNEI. Filled out from reference TRBV2 and TRBJ1-2, the complete variable domain reads EPEVTQTPSHQVTQMGQEVILRCVPISNHLYFYWYRQILGQKVEFLVSFYNNEISEKSEIFDDQFSVERPDGSNFTLKIRSTKLEDSAMYFCASLREASYGYTFGSGTRLTVV.

The chain employs TRBV15 and TRBJ2-3, with D tentatively TRBD1 or TRBD2 (5 bases each). CDR3 length: 15 amino acids. CDR1 and CDR2 (germline): LNHNV, YYDKDF (reference sequence). Trimming pared 8 bases from V and 0 bases from J, leaving 15 bases between. CDR3 sequence (DNA): TGTGCCACCCGGCGAGGGGTCGCTAGCACAGATACGCAGTATTTT. Amino acid sequence: CATRRGVASTDTQYF. Looking up the rest from reference TRBV15 and TRBJ2-3 gives the full variable domain: DAMVIQNPRYQVTQFGKPVTLSCSQTLNHNVMYWYQQKSSQAPKLLFHYYDKDFNNEADTPDNFQSRRPNTSFCFLDIRSPGLGDTAMYLCATRRGVASTDTQYFGPGTRLTVL.

The J gene is TRBJ1-2, the V gene TRBV29-1, with D uncertain. V was shortened by 6 bases and J by 7 bases, with 21 bases between the two germline ends. The length of the CDR3 is 14 residues. CDR1 and CDR2 (germline): SQVTM, ANQGSEA. The CDR3 is CSVYLAAVVVGYTF. In nucleotides, the CDR3 is TGCAGCGTCTACCTCGCAGCAGTAGTGGTTGGCTACACCTTC. Complete variable domain (other parts from reference TRBV29-1 and TRBJ1-2): SAVISQKPSRDICQRGTSLTIQCQVDSQVTMMFWYRQQPGQSLTLIATANQGSEATYESGFVIDKFPISRPNLTFSTLTVSNMSPEDSSIYLCSVYLAAVVVGYTFGSGTRLTVV.

V gene TRBV9 combines with J gene TRBJ1-3; D call uncertain. V lost 3 bases to trimming and J lost 4 bases, with 14 bases between them. The CDR3 has 15 amino acids. Germline values: CDR1 SGDLS, CDR2 YYNGEE. The CDR3 protein is CASSGTDFGGNTIYF. The CDR3 DNA sequence: TGTGCCAGCAGCGGGACCGACTTTGGGGGAAACACCATATATTTT.

This chain connects TRBV12-1 to TRBJ2-7. TRBV12-1 is annotated as a pseudogene. The CDR3 totals 16 residues. The CDR3 DNA reads as TGTGCCAGCAGCTTTGGAGGGACCGAAAGCTCCTACGAGCAGTACGTC. It translates to CASSFGGTESSYEQYV.

This chain uses TRBV6-5 with TRBJ1-2; perhaps TRBD1 as D (5 bases). The CDR3 is made up of 14 amino acids. The V end was cut by 4 bases, the J end by 3 bases, with 12 bases between. Germline values: CDR1 MNHEY, CDR2 SVGAGI. CDR3 nucleotides: TGTGCCAGCAGTTCGCTGGGGGGGGACTATGGCTACACCTTC. Its translation: CASSSLGGDYGYTF.

This chain uses TRBV10-3 with TRBJ1-1; D gene uncertain. This CDR3 is built from 15 residues. In germline, CDR1 is ENHRY, CDR2 SYGVKD. V was clipped by 3 bases and J by 8 bases, with 19 bases between them. CDR3 nucleotide sequence: TGTGCCATCAGTGACCCCAAGGGAAGGCCGCTGGAAGCTTTCTTT. It translates to CAISDPKGRPLEAFF.

V gene TRBV15 combines with J gene TRBJ2-2; perhaps TRBD1 as D (5 bases). The CDR3 covers 16 residues. Germline loops: CDR1 LNHNV, CDR2 YYDKDF (reference sequence). V lost 4 bases and J lost 1, with 13 bases in between. Written as DNA, the CDR3 is TGTGCCACCAGCACCCTGTTCGGACAGAACACCGGGGAGCTGTTTTTT. It translates to CATSTLFGQNTGELFF.

J is TRBJ2-1 and V is TRBV7-9; D remains ambiguous. Germline loops: CDR1 SEHNR, CDR2 FQNEAQ (reference sequence). Trimming removed 5 bases at V and 7 bases at J, with 18 bases between. CDR3 length equals 15 residues. Here the CDR3 reads CASSLYQSITNEQFF. The CDR3, as DNA: TGTGCCAGCAGCCTCTACCAGAGTATAACTAATGAGCAGTTCTTC.

The chain recombines TRBV2 with TRBJ2-3, with a possible D match to TRBD2 (6 bases). V was pared by 4 bases and J by 0 bases, with 11 bases between. This CDR3 is 15 amino acids long. Germline CDR1 is SNHLY and CDR2 is FYNNEI. CDR3 DNA sequence: TGTGCCAGCAGTGGGGACTCCGAAAGCACAGATACGCAGTATTTT. Amino acid sequence: CASSGDSESTDTQYF.

This clone showed up just once. This specimen includes other DNA sequences encoding the same CDR3. The chain employs TRBV30 and TRBJ1-5; D is unresolved. The germline V gene encodes CDR1 GTSNPN and CDR2 SVGIG (reference sequence). The CDR3 is 13 amino acids. The V end was cut by 1 base, the J end by 1 base, with 5 bases between. CDR3 sequence (DNA): TGTGCCTGGAGTGCATCCAGCAATCAGCCCCAGCATTTT. Protein sequence: CAWSASSNQPQHF. Combining the CDR3 with reference TRBV30 and TRBJ1-5 gives the whole variable domain SQTIHQWPATLVQPVGSPLSLECTVEGTSNPNLYWYRQAAGRGLQLLFYSVGIGQISSEVPQNLSASRPQDRQFILSSKKLLLSDSGFYLCAWSASSNQPQHFGDGTRLSIL.